The 10 T cell receptor beta chains below all came from one sample that was sequenced in a study of blood T cells in healthy people across ages. Next came a second PCR, run for roughly 6 to 11 cycles, which used a sample-barcoded 5' primer along with a J-beta primer mix. Each CDR3 protein is one row after TCRdb ran MiXCR on the 5' RACE reads. This sample has 550,000 to 750,000 distinct CDR3 sequences, with more than 20% found just once. The sequenced material came from blood. Receptor source: a man aged 65 to 79 in good health.

The chain links TRBV13 to TRBJ1-4; TRBD1 matches at 8 bases. The CDR3 runs 16 residues. V lost 4 bases and J lost 3; bases outside the gene matches: 7. The germline V gene encodes CDR1 PRHDT and CDR2 FYEKMQ (reference sequence). The CDR3 here is CASSSSQGAPNEKLFF. The CDR3, as DNA: TGTGCCAGCAGCTCCTCTCAGGGGGCGCCTAATGAAAAACTGTTTTTT.

This clonotype has ten or more counts. The V gene is TRBV5-1, the J gene TRBJ2-1, with 9 bases lining up with TRBD1. V dropped 2 bases and J dropped 7; count of bases not matched to a gene: 7. The CDR3 contains 15 residues. Germline lookup yields CDR1 SGHRS and CDR2 YFSETQ. The CDR3 reads CASSLQGAGGNEQFF. Here the CDR3 DNA reads TGCGCCAGCAGCTTACAGGGGGCCGGCGGGAATGAGCAGTTCTTC.

The rearrangement uses TRBV6-1 and TRBJ2-1, with 7 bases matching TRBD2. CDR3 length equals 16 residues. Germline V gene lookup returns CDR1 MNHNS and CDR2 SASEGT. The trim removed 7 bases at V and 5 bases at J, leaving 14 bases unmatched. CDR3: CASTQGGRASNNEQFF. The CDR3 region has the DNA TGTGCCAGCACCCAAGGAGGGAGGGCCTCTAACAATGAGCAGTTCTTC.

The chain links TRBV15 to TRBJ2-5, with TRBD1 matching 10 bases. TRBJ2-7 matches the DNA end more closely, so the J call is doubtful. CDR3 size: 19 residues. Germline values: CDR1 LNHNV, CDR2 YYDKDF (reference sequence). Here the CDR3 reads CATSREKGQGNALAYEQYF. CDR3 nucleotide sequence: TGTGCCACCAGCAGAGAAAAGGGACAGGGGAACGCTCTCGCCTACGAGCAGTACTTC.

This clonotype came up a few times. The chain links TRBV28 to TRBJ2-5; D ambiguous. The CDR3 loop spans 12 amino acids. The V end was cut by 6 bases, the J end by 1 base, with 6 bases between. Germline CDR1 is MDHEN and CDR2 is SYDVKM. The CDR3 region has the DNA TGTGCCAGCAGGAATCTCCAAGAGACCCAGTACTTC. This translates into CASRNLQETQYF.

This clonotype was counted ten times or more. V gene TRBV12-3 or TRBV12-4 combines with J gene TRBJ2-6, with D uncertain. The V gene lost 5 bases and the J gene lost 2 bases, with 10 bases spanning the gap. The CDR3 spans 15 residues. The CDR3 DNA is TGTGCCAGCAGTCAAGCTAGGGCTGGGGCCAACGTCCTGACTTTC. Residues: CASSQARAGANVLTF.

The CDR3 here is CASSTRQGATDTQYF. The CDR3 region has the DNA TGTGCCAGCTCAACGCGACAGGGGGCTACAGATACGCAGTATTTT. The rearrangement joins TRBV18 to TRBJ2-3; 10 bases match TRBD1. There are 15 residues in the CDR3. In germline, CDR1 is KGHSH, CDR2 LQKENI. V lost 5 bases and J lost 3; bases outside the gene matches: 5.

V and J are TRBV5-1 and TRBJ1-2; D is unclear. The CDR3 covers 13 residues. Trimming cost V 5 bases and J 8 bases, with 16 bases left between them. The germline V gene has CDR1 SGHRS and CDR2 YFSETQ. Here the CDR3 reads CASSREGLRGYTF. Here the CDR3 DNA reads TGCGCCAGCAGTCGGGAAGGGCTTCGCGGCTACACCTTC.

Comment on this clonotype: A junction boundary mismatches the germline segment, possibly from a read error. The CDR3 nucleotides are TGCAGTGCAGGGCCCCGCAGGGGTAGCACAGATACGCGGTATTTT. Amino acids: CSAGPRRGSTDTRYF. The chain couples TRBV20-1 to TRBJ2-3; D might be TRBD1 (6 bases). The CDR3 totals 15 residues. Germline CDR1 DFQATT, CDR2 SNEGSKA (reference sequence).

This clonotype occurred a few times. The chain employs TRBV5-4 and TRBJ2-1; D call uncertain. This CDR3 contains 16 residues. CDR1 is SGHNT and CDR2 is YYREEE in the germline V gene (reference sequence). V was pared by 6 bases and J by 0 bases, with 16 bases between. In DNA, the CDR3 is TGTGCCAGCAACAGTAAGGGCGGTCTCTCCTACAATGAGCAGTTCTTC. Protein product: CASNSKGGLSYNEQFF.